Here is one T cell receptor (beta chain) with its context. Its antigen is currently not known. The record has no base qualities; no much larger clone is one base away. The cohort comprised several hundred healthy bone marrow donors. At the time of sampling, every cohort member was nominally healthy, though immune exposures that went unrecorded were likely present. The donor tested CMV seronegative and was one of the 352 seronegative cohort members. A peripheral blood sample was collected from each donor, and TCR beta sequencing was performed on peripheral blood mononuclear cells. Genomic DNA was extracted from the blood cell samples with the Qiagen DNeasy Blood Extraction Kit. Library preparation used the immunoSEQ multiplex PCR assay. For the multiplex PCR, a mixture combining 60 forward primers for TCR Vbeta segments and 13 reverse primers for TCR Jbeta segments was used. A multiplex PCR assay on genomic DNA amplified the CDR3 region of rearranged TCR beta genes. The amplified TCR beta libraries were sequenced on the Illumina HiSeq System as 87-base-pair reads. From the authors' description of their analysis: In a later analysis, approximately 74 million unique TCR beta chains were counted across the approximately 670 repertoires, and about 9.9 million of these chains were shared by at least two donors. To remove PCR and sequencing errors, raw reads were error-corrected and collapsed into unique sequences using a nearest-neighbor algorithm that merged closely related sequences. CDR3 sequences were aligned to IMGT reference sequences to assign V, D and J gene segments. Each retained sequence needed at least a six-nucleotide match to both a V gene segment and a J gene segment. Rearrangements were called productive when the CDR3 lacked stop codons and stayed in frame with V and J; all others were non-productive. CDR3 was defined according to IMGT convention as the region running from the second conserved V-encoded cysteine to the conserved J-encoded phenylalanine. Sequences without an unambiguous match to a single V gene segment were excluded from the earlier analysis of about 630 of the donors. An earlier analysis of over 450 of the donors classified V segments as functional when productive rearrangements were above 56.7% and as segregating when the standard deviation between donors was above 5%. To diagnose cytomegalovirus status from the catalog of TCR beta chain sequences, a statistical classification framework was built. A later analysis assigned V and J genes by comparing TCR nucleotide sequences with IMGT/GENE-DB human TR gene sequences. Using the TCRdist pipeline, a later analysis assigned CDR3 sequences along with most-parsimonious VDJ recombination scenarios. A later analysis defined each TCR beta chain by its CDR3 amino acid sequence plus V-gene family, and excluded reads lacking a unique V-gene family. In a later analysis, 450 to 600 highly shared, low-generation-probability nucleotide sequences were removed to address suspected cross-contamination and a sequencing artifact. In a later analysis, a clonal expansion index for each public chain was calculated from normalized within-repertoire ranks of inferred template counts. Generation probabilities in a later analysis came from a VDJ recombination model fitted to out-of-frame rearrangements, and those results were checked against IGoR. In a later analysis, TCR-TCR, TCR-HLA and TCR-CMV co-occurrence was scored with hypergeometric tests, and a repertoire-size bias correction was applied to TCR pairs. To estimate false discovery rates, a later analysis permuted the HLA or CMV assignments 20 times. A later analysis grouped co-occurring TCRs with DBSCAN, adding TCRdist sequence similarity when clustering within HLA-allele-positive subsets. For co-occurrence clustering, repertoires with fewer than 30,000 or more than 120,000 public chains were excluded, along with five repertoires with anomalous nucleotide sharing. What TCRdb holds here is the immuneACCESS table cut down to in-frame rearrangements. Part of the clones is not present; checked against another copy, under half of the missing clones reflect an unresolved V gene, and the others are unexplained. V, J and clone size are those of that table, while D and trimming were read from the DNA. The sample contains about 170,000 clones, less than 75% of them found a single time. The ten largest clones capture about 1.6% of the sample.

The data belong to a study of cytomegalovirus exposure and HLA in healthy donors (dated by TCRdb to the late 2010s). With respect to the entire study: An earlier analysis of roughly 500 of the donors reported about 260 Gb of sequence data and 90 million to 120 million unique TCR beta sequences obtained from around 190 million T cells. Rather than using new phenotypic data, the later analysis identified candidate immune exposures from TCR beta sequences and from how often those sequences occurred across donors. The number of typed donors differed by locus: about 620-640 for A, B, C, DRB1 and DQB1; approximately 520 for DQA1; 606 for DPA1; and roughly 490 for DPB1. High-throughput TCR immunosequencing, statistical association of individual TCRs with disease status, and machine learning were combined to predict cytomegalovirus infection status. In a later analysis, previously published TCR beta repertoires from 500 to 750 donors were re-analyzed and high-resolution HLA genotyping was added so that TCR occurrence patterns could be studied. To decide whether each TCR beta V gene segment behaved as functional or pseudogenic, an earlier analysis of some 600 of the donors relied on high-throughput TCR beta sequencing. The genetic ancestry cluster associated with self-reported Caucasian donors included around 76% of the 300 to 400 genotyped donors. Because of strong linkage in the cohort, five DR-DQ haplotypes were treated as single units for association and clustering. An early release covering 550 to 700 HLA-typed donors comprised approximately 300 gigabases of sequencing data and around 85 million unique TCR sequences. Along with the approximately 620-subject first cohort, a separate validation cohort of over a hundred different subjects was used. All discovery cohort repertoires had been generated using a single sequencing platform. The T cell repertoires of some 670 subjects were profiled by immunosequencing and related to cytomegalovirus serostatus. Donor age, sex, ethnicity and CMV serostatus were collected together with the repertoire data. A later genetic analysis used genome-wide SNP genotypes for about 65% of the roughly 700 donors, treating that subset as a discovery cohort. Class I and class II HLA loci were covered by the typing at four-digit resolution. Among some 400 genotyped donors of the cohort, an average of about 240,000 unique TCR beta nucleotide sequences was sequenced per donor, of which approximately 18% were non-productive. The study was designed to test whether signatures of past pathogen exposure could be identified by cataloging public T cell receptors. Summary of the overall study and its limitations: A later analysis associated some 17,000 TCR beta sequences with specific HLA alleles at a false discovery rate of 0.05. In a later genetic analysis, fewer N-insertions in productive TCRs were reported among donors in an Asian-associated ancestry cluster than the roughly 700-donor mean. HLA typing was unavailable for some donors at each locus, so association tests used only the typed subset. A few of the identified cytomegalovirus-associated TCR beta chains were confirmed in vitro to be specific for cytomegalovirus antigens. This cohort had only TCR beta chains sequenced, and the lack of alpha or paired-chain data limited which features could be detected. In both the original and validation cohorts, the classifier was reported to diagnose cytomegalovirus status with high specificity and sensitivity. The earlier analysis of around 600 of the donors excluded roughly 16 rarely observed V segments, including chromosome 9 orphons, because counts were too low. CMV serostatus was the only immune exposure information available for the cohort. In a later analysis, HLA-associated TCR beta chains showed more clonal expansion and lower generation probabilities than non-associated chains that were equally common. When HLA alleles, especially DR and DQ, strongly co-occurred, attributing TCR associations to individual alleles was difficult. In an earlier analysis of about 540 of the donors, most TCR beta V segments were observed in productive rearrangements about 87% or about 30% of the time, broadly matching IMGT annotations. According to a later analysis, parvovirus B19, influenza, CMV and Epstein-Barr virus appeared linked to several top co-occurrence clusters. A later genetic analysis associated a missense DCLRE1C variant with V-gene and J-gene trimming of TCR beta chains, and an independent cohort replicated the association. A cluster of highly shared sequence variants was judged likely to represent a technical artifact of the sequencing pipeline. The authors suggested that the approach could potentially be extended to other disease states and immunological phenotypes. Presence/absence analyses assumed roughly uniform sequencing depth across donors, an assumption that may not hold. A further reported finding was that TCR beta sequences accurately predicted the HLA-A and HLA-B alleles for most subjects in the first cohort. Some IMGT-functional V segments, including TRBV6-2 and TRBV6-3, could not be told apart with the 87-base-pair reads, so those segments were excluded. A total of roughly 160 TCR beta chains were listed by the study as associated with cytomegalovirus. In a later analysis, TCR association rates were found to vary across HLA loci, with the most associated TCRs seen for DRB1 alleles and the fewest for HLA-C alleles. A later analysis found that most CMV-associated TCR beta chains appeared HLA-restricted, with HLA associations seemingly driven largely by CMV exposure. Correlated functional status among segregating V segments might reflect linkage disequilibrium, but an unknown experimental factor could not be ruled out. Across donors, most TCR sequences were observed very rarely, whereas some public TCRs were present in many individuals.

Via the germline V gene, CDR1 is SGDLS and CDR2 YYNGEE. The V end gives up 5 bases and the J end 1 base, leaving 9 bases in the junction not matched to a gene. Including the terminal cysteine and phenylalanine, the CDR3 comprises 18 residues. This entry keeps only the CDR3 DNA: 54 bases, framed from base 1. Sequenced: PBMCs. The chain uses TRBV9 and TRBJ2-6; the central 10 bases match TRBD1. The sequence derives from a girl between 10 and 17 years old in good health and CMV-seronegative. The base sequence is TGTGCCAGCAGTGAAAGTCCGGGACAGGGGTCTGGGGCCAACGTCCTGACTTTC. Its protein is CASSESPGQGSGANVLTF.